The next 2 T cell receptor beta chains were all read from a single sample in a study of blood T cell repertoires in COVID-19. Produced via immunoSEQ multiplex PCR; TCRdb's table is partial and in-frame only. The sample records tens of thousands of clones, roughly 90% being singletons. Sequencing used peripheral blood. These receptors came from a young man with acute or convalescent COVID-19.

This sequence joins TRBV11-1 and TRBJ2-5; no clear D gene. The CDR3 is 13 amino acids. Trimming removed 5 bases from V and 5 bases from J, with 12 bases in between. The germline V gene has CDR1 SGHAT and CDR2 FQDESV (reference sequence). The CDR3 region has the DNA TGTGCCAGCAGCCCGAGGTCCGTGGAGACCCAGTACTTC. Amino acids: CASSPRSVETQYF.

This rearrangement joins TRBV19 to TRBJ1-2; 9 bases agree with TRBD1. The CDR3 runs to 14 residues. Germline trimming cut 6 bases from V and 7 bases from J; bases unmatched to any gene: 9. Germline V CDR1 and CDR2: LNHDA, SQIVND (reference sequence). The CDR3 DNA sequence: TGTGCCAGTAGGATCGGGACAGGGTTGTTTGGCTACACCTTC. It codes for CASRIGTGLFGYTF.